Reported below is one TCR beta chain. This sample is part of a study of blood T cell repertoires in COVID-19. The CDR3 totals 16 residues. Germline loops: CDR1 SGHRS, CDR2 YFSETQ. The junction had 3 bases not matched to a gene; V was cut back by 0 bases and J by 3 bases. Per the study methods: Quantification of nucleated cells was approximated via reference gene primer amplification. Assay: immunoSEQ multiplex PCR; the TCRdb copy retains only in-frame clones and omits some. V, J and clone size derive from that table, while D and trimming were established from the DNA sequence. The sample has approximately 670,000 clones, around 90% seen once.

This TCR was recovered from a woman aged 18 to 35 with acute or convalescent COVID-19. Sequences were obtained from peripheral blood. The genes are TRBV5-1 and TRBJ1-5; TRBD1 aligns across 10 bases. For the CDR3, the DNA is TGCGCCAGCAGCTTGGGGGACAGGGGCCTCAATCAGCCCCAGCATTTT. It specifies CASSLGDRGLNQPQHF. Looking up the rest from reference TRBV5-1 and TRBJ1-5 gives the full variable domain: KAGVTQTPRYLIKTRGQQVTLSCSPISGHRSVSWYQQTPGQGLQFLFEYFSETQRNKGNFPGRFSGRQFSNSRSEMNVSTLELGDSALYLCASSLGDRGLNQPQHFGDGTRLSIL.